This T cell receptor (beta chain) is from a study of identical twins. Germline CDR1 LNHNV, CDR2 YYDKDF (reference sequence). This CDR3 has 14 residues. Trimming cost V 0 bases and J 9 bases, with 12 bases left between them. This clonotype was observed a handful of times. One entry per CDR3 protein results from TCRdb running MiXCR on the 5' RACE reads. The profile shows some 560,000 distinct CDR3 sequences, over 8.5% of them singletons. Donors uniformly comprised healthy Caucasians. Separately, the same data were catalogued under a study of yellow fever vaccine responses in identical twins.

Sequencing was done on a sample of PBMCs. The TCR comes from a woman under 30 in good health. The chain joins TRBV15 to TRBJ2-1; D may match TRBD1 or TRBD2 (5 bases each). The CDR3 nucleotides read TGTGCCACCAGCAGAGATCTTAGGGACGGTGAGCAGTTCTTC. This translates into CATSRDLRDGEQFF.